This T cell receptor (beta chain) emerged from a study of blood T cell repertoires in COVID-19. Study information: Italy, Spain and the United States were the sources of the convalescent and acute COVID-19 samples.

This clone was seen only a few times. Under the authors' procedure: Using reference gene primer amplification, nucleated cell counts were estimated. Generated by immunoSEQ multiplex PCR, the TCRdb table keeps only in-frame clones and is missing some. V and J calls and clone size are copied from that table; D and trimming were computed from the DNA. The sample shows fewer than 350,000 clones, approximately 86% of them seen only once. Material for sequencing was peripheral blood. This TCR derives from a woman aged 50 to 60 with active or convalescent COVID-19.

The CDR3 is CASSSGLAGLAYEQYF. The DNA for the CDR3 is TGTGCCAGCAGCTCCGGACTAGCGGGATTAGCCTACGAGCAGTACTTC. This rearrangement joins TRBV5-6 to TRBJ2-7, with 12 bases that match TRBD2. Per the germline V gene, CDR1 is SGHDT and CDR2 is YYEEEE. The CDR3 is 16 amino acids. The V and J ends lost 3 bases and 2 bases, in that order; junction bases with no gene match: 6. The full variable domain, completed using reference TRBV5-6 and TRBJ2-7, is DAGVTQSPTHLIKTRGQQVTLRCSPKSGHDTVSWYQQALGQGPQFIFQYYEEEERQRGNFPDRFSGHQFPNYSSELNVNALLLGDSALYLCASSSGLAGLAYEQYFGPGTRLTVT.